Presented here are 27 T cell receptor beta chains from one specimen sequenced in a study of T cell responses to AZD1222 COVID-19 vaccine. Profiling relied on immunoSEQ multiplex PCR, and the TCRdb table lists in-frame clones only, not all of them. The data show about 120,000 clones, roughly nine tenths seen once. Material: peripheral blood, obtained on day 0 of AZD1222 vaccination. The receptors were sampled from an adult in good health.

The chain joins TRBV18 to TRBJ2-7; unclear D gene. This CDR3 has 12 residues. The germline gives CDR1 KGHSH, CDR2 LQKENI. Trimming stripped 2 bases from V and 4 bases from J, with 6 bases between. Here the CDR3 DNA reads TGTGCCAGCTCACCAATGGGGTACGAGCAGTACTTC. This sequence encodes CASSPMGYEQYF.

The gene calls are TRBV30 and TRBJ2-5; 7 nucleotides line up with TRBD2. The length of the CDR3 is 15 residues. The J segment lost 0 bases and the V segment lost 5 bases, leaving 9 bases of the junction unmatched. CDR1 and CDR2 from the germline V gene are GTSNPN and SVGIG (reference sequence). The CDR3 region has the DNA TGTGCCTGGGGAGAGGGAGCGGGATACCAAGAGACCCAGTACTTC. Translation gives CAWGEGAGYQETQYF.

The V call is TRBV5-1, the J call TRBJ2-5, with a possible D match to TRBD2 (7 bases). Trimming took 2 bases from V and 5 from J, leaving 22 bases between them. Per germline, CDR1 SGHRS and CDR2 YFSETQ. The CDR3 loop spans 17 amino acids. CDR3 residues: CASSFGLGGRVVETQYF. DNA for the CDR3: TGCGCCAGCAGCTTCGGTCTCGGGGGGCGTGTTGTCGAGACCCAGTACTTC.

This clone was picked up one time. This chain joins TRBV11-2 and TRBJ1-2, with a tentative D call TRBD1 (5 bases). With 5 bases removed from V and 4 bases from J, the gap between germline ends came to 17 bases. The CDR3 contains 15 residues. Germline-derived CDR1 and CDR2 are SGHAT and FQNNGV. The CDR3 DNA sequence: TGTGCCAGCAGCAGATCGGATGGGCAGGGCTATGGCTACACCTTC. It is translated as CASSRSDGQGYGYTF.

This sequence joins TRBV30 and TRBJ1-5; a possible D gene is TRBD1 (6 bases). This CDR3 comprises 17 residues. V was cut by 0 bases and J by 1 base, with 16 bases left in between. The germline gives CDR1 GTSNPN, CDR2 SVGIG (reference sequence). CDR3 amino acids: CAWSVQGTPASNQPQHF. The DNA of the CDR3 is TGTGCCTGGAGTGTACAGGGAACCCCGGCAAGCAATCAGCCCCAGCATTTT.

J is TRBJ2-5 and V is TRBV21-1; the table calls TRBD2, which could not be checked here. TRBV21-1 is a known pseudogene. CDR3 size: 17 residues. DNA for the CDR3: TGTGCCAGCAGCAAAGTACCGATACGGGGGAACCAAGAGACCCAGTACTTC. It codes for CASSKVPIRGNQETQYF.

The CDR3 coding sequence is TGCAGCGCGGACAGGGGATATGGCTACACCTTC. It translates to CSADRGYGYTF. V and J are TRBV29-1 and TRBJ1-2; TRBD1 agrees at 9 bases. Germline CDR1 is SQVTM and CDR2 is ANQGSEA. Germline trimming cut 7 bases from V and 5 bases from J; bases unmatched to any gene: 2. This CDR3 contains 11 residues.

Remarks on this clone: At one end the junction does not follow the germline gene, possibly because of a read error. The CDR3 region is CASSSYGQERKHHF. The CDR3 DNA reads TGTGCCAGCAGTTCCTACGGACAGGAGCGGAAGCATCATTTT. This chain uses TRBV6-2 or TRBV6-3 with TRBJ1-3; 7 bases match TRBD1. Germline CDR1 is MNHEY and CDR2 is SVGEGT. The CDR3 extends over 14 amino acids.

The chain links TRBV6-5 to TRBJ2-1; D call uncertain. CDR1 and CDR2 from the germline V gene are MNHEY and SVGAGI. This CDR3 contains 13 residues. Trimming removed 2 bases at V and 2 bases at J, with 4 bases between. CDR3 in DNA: TGTGCCAGCAGTTACCGGCCCTACAATGAGCAGTTCTTC. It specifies CASSYRPYNEQFF.

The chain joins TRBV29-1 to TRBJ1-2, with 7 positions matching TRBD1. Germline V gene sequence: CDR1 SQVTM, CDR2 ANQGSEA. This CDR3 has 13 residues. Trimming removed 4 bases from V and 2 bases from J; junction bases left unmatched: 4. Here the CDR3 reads CSVGQGVNYGYTF. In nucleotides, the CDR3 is TGCAGCGTTGGGCAGGGGGTAAACTATGGCTACACCTTC.

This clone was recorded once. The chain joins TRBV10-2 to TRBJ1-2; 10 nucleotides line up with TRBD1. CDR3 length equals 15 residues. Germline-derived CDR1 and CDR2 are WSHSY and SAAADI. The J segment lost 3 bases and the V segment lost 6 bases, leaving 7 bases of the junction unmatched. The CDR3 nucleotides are TGCGCCAGCAGCCGAGGGACAGGGGAATACTATGGCTACACCTTC. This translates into CASSRGTGEYYGYTF.

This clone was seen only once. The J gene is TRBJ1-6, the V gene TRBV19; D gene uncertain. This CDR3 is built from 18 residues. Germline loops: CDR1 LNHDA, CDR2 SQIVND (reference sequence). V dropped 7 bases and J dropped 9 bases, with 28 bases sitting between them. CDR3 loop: CASTALLIQTGSFSPLHF. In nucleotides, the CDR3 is TGTGCCAGTACCGCTCTTCTCATACAGACGGGCAGCTTTTCACCCCTCCACTTT.

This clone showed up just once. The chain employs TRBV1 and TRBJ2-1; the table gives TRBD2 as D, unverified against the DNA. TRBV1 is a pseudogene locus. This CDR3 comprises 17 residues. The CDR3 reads CTTRPGLAGGPVNEQFF. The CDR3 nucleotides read TGCACCACTAGACCGGGACTAGCGGGAGGGCCCGTCAATGAGCAGTTCTTC.

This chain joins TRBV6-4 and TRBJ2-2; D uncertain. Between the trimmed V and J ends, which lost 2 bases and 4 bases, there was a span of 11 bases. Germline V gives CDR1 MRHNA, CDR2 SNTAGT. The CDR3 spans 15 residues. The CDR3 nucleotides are TGTGCCAGCAGTGACCAGGCAGGTGTCACCGGGGAGCTGTTTTTT. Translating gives CASSDQAGVTGELFF.

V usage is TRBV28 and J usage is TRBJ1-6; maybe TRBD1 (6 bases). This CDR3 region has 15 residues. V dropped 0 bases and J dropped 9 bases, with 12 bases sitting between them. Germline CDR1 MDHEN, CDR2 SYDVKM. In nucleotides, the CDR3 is TGTGCCAGCAGTTTATGGCAGGGGACCGGTTCACCCCTCCACTTT. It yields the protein CASSLWQGTGSPLHF. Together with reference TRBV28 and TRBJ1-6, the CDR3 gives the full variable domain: DVKVTQSSRYLVKRTGEKVFLECVQDMDHENMFWYRQDPGLGLRLIYFSYDVKMKEKGDIPEGYSVSREKKERFSLILESASTNQTSMYLCASSLWQGTGSPLHFGNGTRLTVT.

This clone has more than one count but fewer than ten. The CDR3 coding sequence is TGTGCCAGCAGCCGGGGGACCCTGGGCGGCTACACCTTC. Its protein product is CASSRGTLGGYTF. The gene calls are TRBV3-1 (or the pseudogene TRBV3-2) and TRBJ1-2, with TRBD1 as a possible D gene (5 bases). With 4 bases removed from V and 8 bases from J, the gap between germline ends came to 14 bases. Germline V lookup: CDR1 LGHDT, CDR2 YNNKEL (reference sequence). The CDR3 sequence is 13 residues long.

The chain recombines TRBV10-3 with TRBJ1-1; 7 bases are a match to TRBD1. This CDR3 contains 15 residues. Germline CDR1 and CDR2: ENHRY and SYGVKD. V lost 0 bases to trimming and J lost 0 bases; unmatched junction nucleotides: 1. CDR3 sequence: CAISESDRLNTEAFF. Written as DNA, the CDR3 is TGTGCCATCAGTGAGTCGGACAGGCTGAACACTGAAGCTTTCTTT.

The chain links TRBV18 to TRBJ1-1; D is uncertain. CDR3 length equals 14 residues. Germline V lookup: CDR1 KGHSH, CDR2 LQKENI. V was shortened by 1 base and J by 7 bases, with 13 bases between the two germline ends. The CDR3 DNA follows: TGTGCCAGCTCACCACGGGCCGAAATTAGTGAAGCTTTCTTT. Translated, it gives CASSPRAEISEAFF.

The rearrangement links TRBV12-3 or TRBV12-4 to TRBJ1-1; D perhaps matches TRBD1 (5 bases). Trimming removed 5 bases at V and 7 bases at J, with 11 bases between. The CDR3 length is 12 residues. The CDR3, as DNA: TGTGCCAGCAGTGTTGGAGGGGTTGAAGCTTTCTTT. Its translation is CASSVGGVEAFF.

In DNA, the CDR3 is TGTGCCAGCTCTACATATCACGGGGTAGCGGTCAATGAGCAGTTCTTC. Its protein product is CASSTYHGVAVNEQFF. V gene TRBV18 combines with J gene TRBJ2-1, with D perhaps TRBD2 (6 bases). V lost 6 bases and J lost 6, with 21 bases in between. The germline CDR1 and CDR2 sequences are KGHSH and LQKENI. CDR3 length: 16 amino acids.

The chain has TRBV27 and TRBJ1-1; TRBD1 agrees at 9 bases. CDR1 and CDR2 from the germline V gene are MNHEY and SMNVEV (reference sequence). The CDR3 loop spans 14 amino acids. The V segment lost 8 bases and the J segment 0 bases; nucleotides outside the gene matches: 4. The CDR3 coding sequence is TGTGCCAGCGGGACAGGGTCTATGAACACTGAAGCTTTCTTT. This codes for CASGTGSMNTEAFF.

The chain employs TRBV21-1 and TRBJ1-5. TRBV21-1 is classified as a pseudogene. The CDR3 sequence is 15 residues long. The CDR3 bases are TGTGCCAGCAGCTTCGACGGTTATAGCAATCAGCCCCAGCATTTT. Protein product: CASSFDGYSNQPQHF.

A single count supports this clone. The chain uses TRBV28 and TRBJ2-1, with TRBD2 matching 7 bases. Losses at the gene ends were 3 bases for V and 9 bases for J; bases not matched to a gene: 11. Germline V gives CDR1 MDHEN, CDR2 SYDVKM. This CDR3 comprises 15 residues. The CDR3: CASSFSGRAWSEQFF. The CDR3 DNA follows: TGTGCCAGCAGTTTCTCGGGGAGGGCTTGGAGTGAGCAGTTCTTC.

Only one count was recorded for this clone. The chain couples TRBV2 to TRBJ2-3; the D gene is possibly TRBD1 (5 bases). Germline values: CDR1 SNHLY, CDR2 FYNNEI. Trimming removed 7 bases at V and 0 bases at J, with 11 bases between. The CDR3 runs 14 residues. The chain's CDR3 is CASKGMVSTDTQYF. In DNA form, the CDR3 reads TGTGCCAGCAAGGGGATGGTTAGCACAGATACGCAGTATTTT.

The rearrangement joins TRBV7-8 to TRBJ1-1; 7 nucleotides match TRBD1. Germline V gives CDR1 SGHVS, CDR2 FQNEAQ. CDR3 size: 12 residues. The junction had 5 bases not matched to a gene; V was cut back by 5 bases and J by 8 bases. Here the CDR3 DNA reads TGTGCCAGCAGCCAGGGGGTCTTCGAAGCTTTCTTT. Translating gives CASSQGVFEAFF.

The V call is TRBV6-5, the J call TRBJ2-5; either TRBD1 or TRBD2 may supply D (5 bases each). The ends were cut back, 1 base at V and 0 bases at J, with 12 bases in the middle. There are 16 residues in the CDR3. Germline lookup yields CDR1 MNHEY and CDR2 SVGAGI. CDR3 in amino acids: CASSYFGTSYQETQYF. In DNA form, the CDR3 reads TGTGCCAGCAGTTACTTCGGGACCTCGTACCAAGAGACCCAGTACTTC.

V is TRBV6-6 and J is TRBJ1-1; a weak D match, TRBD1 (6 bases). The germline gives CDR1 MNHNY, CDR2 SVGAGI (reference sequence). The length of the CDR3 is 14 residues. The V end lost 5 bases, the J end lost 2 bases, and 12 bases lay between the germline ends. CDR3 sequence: CASSERTVNTEAFF. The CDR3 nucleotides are TGTGCCAGCAGTGAGAGGACAGTTAACACTGAAGCTTTCTTT.